Shown below are 9 T cell receptor beta chains from a single sample sequenced in a study of early T cells in non-severe SARS-CoV-2 infection. TCRdb analysed the 5' RACE reads with MiXCR anew, one entry per CDR3 protein. The table records roughly 38,000 distinct CDR3 sequences, 5% to 6.5% of them present only once. The sample comprised whole blood. Source of these receptors: an adult who was a healthcare worker with PCR-confirmed SARS-CoV-2 infection or an uninfected control (not recorded which).

In its sample, this clonotype was seen many times. The rearrangement links TRBV7-2 to TRBJ1-2; TRBD1 matches at 9 bases. CDR1 and CDR2 (germline): SGHTA, FQGNSA. The CDR3 loop spans 14 amino acids. The J segment lost 3 bases and the V segment lost 1 base, leaving 0 bases of the junction unmatched. CDR3 loop: CASSLGTGDYGYTF. The DNA of the CDR3 is TGTGCCAGCAGCTTAGGGACAGGGGACTATGGCTACACCTTC.

This clonotype was recorded at least ten times. The V call is TRBV5-1, the J call TRBJ2-6; D uncertain. Between the trimmed V and J ends, which lost 4 bases and 0 bases, there was a span of 5 bases. The germline V gene encodes CDR1 SGHRS and CDR2 YFSETQ. The CDR3 consists of 14 residues. CDR3 amino acids: CASSPNSGANVLTF. The CDR3 DNA sequence: TGCGCCAGCAGCCCCAACTCTGGGGCCAACGTCCTGACTTTC.

The chain links TRBV5-4 to TRBJ2-5, with a tentative D call TRBD2 (5 bases). The germline V and J ends were trimmed by 5 bases and 2 bases, with 13 bases remaining between them. The CDR3 loop spans 14 amino acids. From germline, CDR1 is SGHNT and CDR2 YYREEE (reference sequence). The CDR3 sequence: CASSLGLNQETQYF. DNA for the CDR3: TGTGCCAGCAGTTTAGGACTTAATCAAGAGACCCAGTACTTC.

This clonotype appeared many times. The gene calls are TRBV4-2 and TRBJ1-3; D remains unclear. The germline V gene has CDR1 LGHNA and CDR2 YNFKEQ. CDR3 length: 13 amino acids. V was pared by 0 bases and J by 4 bases, with 4 bases between. As DNA, the CDR3 is TGTGCCAGCAGCCAAGAATCAGGAAACACCATATATTTT. This sequence encodes CASSQESGNTIYF.

This clonotype occurred many times. This rearrangement joins TRBV30 to TRBJ2-1; D is undetermined. The germline V gene encodes CDR1 GTSNPN and CDR2 SVGIG (reference sequence). The CDR3 sequence is 13 residues long. Trimming took 1 base from V and 4 from J, leaving 8 bases between them. DNA of the CDR3: TGTGCCTGGAGTGCTGGGAAATACAATGAGCAGTTCTTC. This gives the protein CAWSAGKYNEQFF.

The sample holds many counts of this clonotype. The rearrangement uses TRBV28 and TRBJ2-7; D unresolved. Looked up from germline, CDR1 is MDHEN and CDR2 is SYDVKM. V lost 6 bases to trimming and J lost 1 base, with 7 bases between them. There are 12 residues in the CDR3. CDR3 sequence (DNA): TGTGCCAGCAGCCCCCGGTCCTACGAGCAGTACTTC. Protein: CASSPRSYEQYF.

This chain links TRBV24-1 with TRBJ2-2; 7 bases align to TRBD2. The germline gives CDR1 KGHDR, CDR2 SFDVKD. With 7 bases clipped from V and 3 bases from J, the junction kept 7 bases outside the gene matches. The CDR3 is 15 residues long. CDR3 sequence (DNA): TGTGCCACCAGAGAAGGGACTACTCACACCGGGGAGCTGTTTTTT. This sequence encodes CATREGTTHTGELFF.

This clonotype was detected ten times or more. This chain joins TRBV7-9 and TRBJ2-6; maybe TRBD2 (6 bases). Looked up from germline, CDR1 is SEHNR and CDR2 is FQNEAQ (reference sequence). Trimming left V 5 bases short and J 0 bases short, with 14 bases between. The CDR3 extends over 17 amino acids. The CDR3 loop reads CASSPGTSASGANVLTF. DNA of the CDR3: TGTGCCAGCAGCCCCGGGACTTCCGCCTCTGGGGCCAACGTCCTGACTTTC.

The sample holds a few counts of this clonotype. J is TRBJ1-2 and V is TRBV28, with D maybe TRBD1 (6 bases). CDR1 MDHEN and CDR2 SYDVKM come from the germline V gene. The CDR3 loop spans 17 amino acids. V was cut by 5 bases and J by 0 bases, with 19 bases left in between. This CDR3 reads CASSASGGGTSNYGYTF. The DNA for the CDR3 is TGTGCCAGCAGTGCTTCTGGAGGGGGGACCTCTAACTATGGCTACACCTTC.